Below, one TCR beta chain is given with its context. The sample comes from a study of blood T cell repertoires in COVID-19. Study summary: COVID-19 samples collected from the United States, Italy and Spain covered acute and convalescent phases. The analysed material was cDNA or gDNA that came from T cells, B-cell-depleted T cells, or PBMCs.

Per the germline V gene, CDR1 is MNHNY and CDR2 is SVGAGI (reference sequence). The CDR3 has 14 amino acids. The junction had 5 bases not matched to a gene; V was cut back by 4 bases and J by 5 bases. Authors' analysis steps: Nucleated cell counts were estimated from reference gene primer amplification. Profiling relied on immunoSEQ multiplex PCR, and the TCRdb table lists in-frame clones only, not all of them. The D gene and trimming were derived from the DNA, and the V and J assignments and clone size from that table. This table holds roughly 250,000 clones, around 79% found once. This chain uses TRBV6-6 with TRBJ1-1; 9 nucleotides agree with TRBD1. Sequenced material: peripheral blood. The clonotype originates from a woman of 80 years or more with acute or convalescent COVID-19. Written as DNA, the CDR3 is TGTGCCAGCAGTTCACAGGGGGCAATTACTGAAGCTTTCTTT. Its translation: CASSSQGAITEAFF.